This TCR beta chain was captured in a study of blood T cell repertoires in COVID-19. Overall study context: Sample material is recorded as cDNA or gDNA derived from T cells, B-cell-depleted T cells, or PBMCs.

Source study methods: Amplification of reference gene primers was used by the study to estimate nucleated cell counts. The protocol was immunoSEQ multiplex PCR, while the TCRdb copy is restricted to in-frame clones and leaves out a portion. V and J calls and clone size are given by that table; D and trimming were obtained from the DNA. The sample carries under 300,000 clones, roughly 82% recorded once. Trimming at V came to 4 bases and at J to 3 bases, leaving 10 bases not matched to a gene. The CDR3 contains 16 residues. Germline V gene lookup returns CDR1 SGHDT and CDR2 YYEEEE. The chain carries TRBV5-6 and TRBJ1-5, with 7 bases lining up with TRBD1. This clonotype was obtained from a middle-aged woman who had recovered from COVID-19. The specimen sequenced was peripheral blood. CDR3 bases: TGTGCCAGCAGCACTGGAGGGACAGTAGCCAATCAGCCCCAGCATTTT. Translated, it gives CASSTGGTVANQPQHF. The whole variable domain, filled in from reference TRBV5-6 and TRBJ1-5, reads DAGVTQSPTHLIKTRGQQVTLRCSPKSGHDTVSWYQQALGQGPQFIFQYYEEEERQRGNFPDRFSGHQFPNYSSELNVNALLLGDSALYLCASSTGGTVANQPQHFGDGTRLSIL.